This T cell receptor (beta chain) is drawn from a study of shared clonotypes between healthy human individuals. Data came from immunoSEQ multiplex PCR; TCRdb stores just in-frame clones and leaves some out. In the table there are approximately 2.1 million clones, just over 90% of which are singletons. Germline CDR1 and CDR2: MNHEY and SMNVEV (reference sequence). The CDR3 is 13 residues long. The J segment lost 6 bases and the V segment lost 6 bases, leaving 7 bases of the junction unmatched. This clone was seen a single time. The V and J genes are TRBV27 and TRBJ2-7; 8 bases are a match to TRBD1. This clonotype was sampled from a man between 18 and 35 years old in good health. Some clones in this sample may be carry-over from other donors' samples. The specimen was naive CD4+ T cells from PBMCs. Regarding subset: CD45RA+ positively selected. CDR3 sequence reads: CASSNDRGGEQYF. The CDR3 DNA reads as TGTGCCAGCAGCAACGACAGGGGTGGCGAGCAGTACTTC.